One T cell receptor (beta chain) is described in this entry. What this receptor recognizes is not known. No qualities accompany the bases; no much larger clone lies one base away. Receptor amplification or capture employed the immunoSEQ multiplex PCR assay. Following the manufacturer's protocol, the hsTCRB Kit was used to amplify rearranged TCR beta chain sequences. TCRB libraries were sequenced on an Illumina MiSeq. For the original study's pipeline: The kit vendor's proprietary platform handled demultiplexing, trimming and gene mapping. Sourced from immuneACCESS, this table was stored by TCRdb with only in-frame sequences that have V and J called. A share of the clones is absent; for the studies checked, an unresolved V gene accounts for under half, and the remainder has no known explanation. V, J and clone size are those of that table, while D and trimming were read from the DNA. In this sample the table shows roughly 120,000 clones, 90% of which occur a single time. Of the sample, roughly 0.55% is held by the ten largest clones.

The entry originates in a study of a mutant IDH1 vaccine in newly diagnosed glioma (dated by TCRdb to the early 2020s). A note on the overall study: Eight vaccinations were administered to patients in weeks 1, 3, 5, 7, 11, 15, 19 and 23, corresponding to visits V03 through V10. For exploratory analyses, longitudinal TCRB deep sequencing was carried out in about two dozen treated patients wherever samples were available. The approximately 32 treated patients were approximately 62% male and around 40% female, with a mean age of about 43 years. Peripheral blood was collected at six visits: V03 (baseline), V05, V07, V10, V12 and V13. Vaccination was initiated 4-6 weeks after radiotherapy alone, or concurrently with temozolomide cycles in the chemotherapy-containing groups. Before enrollment, most patients had been given radiochemotherapy with temozolomide as standard therapy, while the rest had received either radiotherapy alone or temozolomide alone. General findings and caveats noted by the study authors: According to the authors, sample limitations meant that analyses of patient blood samples could not be reproduced. Across multiple MHC alleles, vaccine-induced immune responses were seen in 85% to 95% of patients. Pseudoprogression appeared unrelated to alterations in the top peripheral T cell clonotypes detected by TCRB sequencing. PBMC samples for TCRB deep sequencing were selected based on availability.

The sample's time point label, decoded: week 11, during vaccination. Every vaccine dose consisted of 300 ug of a 20-mer mutant IDH1 peptide in Montanide, administered subcutaneously together with topical imiquimod. The donors had newly diagnosed IDH1-mutant astrocytomas of WHO grade 3 or 4 that showed loss of nuclear ATRX. The samples were drawn from NOA16, a multicentre, single-arm, open-label phase I trial in Germany that tested a mutant IDH1 peptide vaccine in humans for the first time. The DNeasy Blood and Tissue Kit was used to extract genomic DNA from EDTA blood for TCRB sequencing. CDR1 and CDR2, per the germline V gene, are SGDLS and YYNGEE. Including the terminal cysteine and phenylalanine, the CDR3 comprises 16 residues. Only CDR3 DNA is held: 48 bases, read in frame from base 1. Clipping removes 4 bases from V and 6 bases from J, with 14 as the unmatched junction base count.

The rearranged segments are TRBV9 and TRBJ1-1; a stretch of 8 junction bases matches TRBD1. The specimen comprised PBMCs, sampled from a glioma patient whose treatment included an IDH1 peptide vaccine. This sequence originates from a woman between 45 and 65 years old with glioma. In nucleotide form, the sequence is TGTGCCAGCAGCTCCCGGACAGGGTCGGGTTTGGCTGAAGCTTTCTTT. Translation gives CASSSRTGSGLAEAFF. Joined to the reference TRBV9 and TRBJ1-1 proteins, this CDR3 gives the full variable domain: DSGVTQTPKHLITATGQRVTLRCSPRSGDLSVYWYQQSLDQGLQFLIQYYNGEERAKGNILERFSAQQFPDLHSELNLSSLELGDSALYFCASSSRTGSGLAEAFFGQGTRLTVV.